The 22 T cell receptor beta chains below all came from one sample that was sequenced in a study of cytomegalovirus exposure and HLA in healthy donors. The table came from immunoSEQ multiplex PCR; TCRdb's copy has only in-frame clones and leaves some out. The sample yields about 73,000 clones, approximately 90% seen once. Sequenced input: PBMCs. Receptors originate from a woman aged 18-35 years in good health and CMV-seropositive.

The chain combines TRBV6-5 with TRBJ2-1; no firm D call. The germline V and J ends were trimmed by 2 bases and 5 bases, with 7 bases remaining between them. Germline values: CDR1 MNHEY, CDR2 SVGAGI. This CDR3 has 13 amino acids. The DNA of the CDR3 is TGTGCCAGCAGTTACCCGGGTAACAATGAGCAGTTCTTC. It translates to CASSYPGNNEQFF.

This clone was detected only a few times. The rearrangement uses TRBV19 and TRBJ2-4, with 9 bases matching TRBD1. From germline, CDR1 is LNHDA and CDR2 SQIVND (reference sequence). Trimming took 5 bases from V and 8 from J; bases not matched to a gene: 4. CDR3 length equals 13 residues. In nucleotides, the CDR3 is TGTGCCAGTAGTCCGGACAGGGGATACATTCAGTACTTC. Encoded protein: CASSPDRGYIQYF.

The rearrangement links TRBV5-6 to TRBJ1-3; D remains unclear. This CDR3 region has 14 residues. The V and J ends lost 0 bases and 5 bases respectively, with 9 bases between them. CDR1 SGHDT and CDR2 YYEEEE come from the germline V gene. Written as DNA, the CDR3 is TGTGCCAGCAGCTTGGTTTCCCAAAGAAACACCATATATTTT. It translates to CASSLVSQRNTIYF.

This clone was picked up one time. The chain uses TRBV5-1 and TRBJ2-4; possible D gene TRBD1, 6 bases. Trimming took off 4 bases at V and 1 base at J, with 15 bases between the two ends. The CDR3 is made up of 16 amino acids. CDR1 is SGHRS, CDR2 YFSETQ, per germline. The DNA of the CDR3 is TGCGCCAGCAGCCTGACCTACAGGGAGGCCAAAAACATTCAGTACTTC. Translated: CASSLTYREAKNIQYF.

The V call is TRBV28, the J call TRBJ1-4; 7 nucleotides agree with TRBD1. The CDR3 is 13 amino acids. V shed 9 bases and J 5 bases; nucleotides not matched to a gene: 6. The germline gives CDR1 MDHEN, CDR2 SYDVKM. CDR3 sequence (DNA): TGTGCCAGTCGACAGGGCTTCAATGAAAAACTGTTTTTT. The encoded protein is CASRQGFNEKLFF. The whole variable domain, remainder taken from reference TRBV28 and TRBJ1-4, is DVKVTQSSRYLVKRTGEKVFLECVQDMDHENMFWYRQDPGLGLRLIYFSYDVKMKEKGDIPEGYSVSREKKERFSLILESASTNQTSMYLCASRQGFNEKLFFGSGTQLSVL.

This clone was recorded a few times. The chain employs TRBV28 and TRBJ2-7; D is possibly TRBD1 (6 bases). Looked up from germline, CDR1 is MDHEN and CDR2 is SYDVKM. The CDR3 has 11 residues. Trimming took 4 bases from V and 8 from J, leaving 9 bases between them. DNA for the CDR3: TGTGCCAGCAGTTATCAGGGGCAGCAGTACTTC. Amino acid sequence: CASSYQGQQYF.

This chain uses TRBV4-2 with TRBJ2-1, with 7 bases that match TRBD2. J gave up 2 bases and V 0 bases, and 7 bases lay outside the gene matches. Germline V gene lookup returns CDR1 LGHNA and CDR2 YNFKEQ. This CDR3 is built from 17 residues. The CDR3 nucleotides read TGTGCCAGCAGCCAAGATGAGGGAGGGCCTCCCTACAATGAGCAGTTCTTC. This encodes CASSQDEGGPPYNEQFF.

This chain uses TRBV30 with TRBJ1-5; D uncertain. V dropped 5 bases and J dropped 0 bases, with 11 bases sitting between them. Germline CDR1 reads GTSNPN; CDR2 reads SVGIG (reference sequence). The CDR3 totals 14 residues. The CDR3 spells CAWSHDYSNQPQHF. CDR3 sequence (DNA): TGTGCCTGGTCACACGATTATAGCAATCAGCCCCAGCATTTT. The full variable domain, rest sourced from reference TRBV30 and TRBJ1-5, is SQTIHQWPATLVQPVGSPLSLECTVEGTSNPNLYWYRQAAGRGLQLLFYSVGIGQISSEVPQNLSASRPQDRQFILSSKKLLLSDSGFYLCAWSHDYSNQPQHFGDGTRLSIL.

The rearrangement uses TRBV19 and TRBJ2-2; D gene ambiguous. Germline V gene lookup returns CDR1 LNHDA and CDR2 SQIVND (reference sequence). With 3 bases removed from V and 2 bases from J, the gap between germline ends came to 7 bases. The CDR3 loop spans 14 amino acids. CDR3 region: CASSMQVNTGELFF. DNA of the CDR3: TGTGCCAGTAGTATGCAGGTTAACACCGGGGAGCTGTTTTTT.

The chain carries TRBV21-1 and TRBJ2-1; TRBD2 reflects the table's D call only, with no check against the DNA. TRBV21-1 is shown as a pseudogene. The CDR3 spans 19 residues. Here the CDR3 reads CASSKLRVTSGRSGNEQFF. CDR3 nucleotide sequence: TGTGCCAGCAGCAAACTCCGAGTGACTAGCGGGAGGAGCGGCAATGAGCAGTTCTTC.

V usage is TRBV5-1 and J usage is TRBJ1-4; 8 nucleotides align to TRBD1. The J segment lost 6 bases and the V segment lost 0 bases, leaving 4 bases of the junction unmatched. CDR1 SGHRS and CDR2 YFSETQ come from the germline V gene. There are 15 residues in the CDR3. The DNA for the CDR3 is TGCGCCAGCAGCTTGGCCGGGACAGGAGATGAAAAACTGTTTTTT. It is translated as CASSLAGTGDEKLFF. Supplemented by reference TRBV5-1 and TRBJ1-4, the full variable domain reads KAGVTQTPRYLIKTRGQQVTLSCSPISGHRSVSWYQQTPGQGLQFLFEYFSETQRNKGNFPGRFSGRQFSNSRSEMNVSTLELGDSALYLCASSLAGTGDEKLFFGSGTQLSVL.

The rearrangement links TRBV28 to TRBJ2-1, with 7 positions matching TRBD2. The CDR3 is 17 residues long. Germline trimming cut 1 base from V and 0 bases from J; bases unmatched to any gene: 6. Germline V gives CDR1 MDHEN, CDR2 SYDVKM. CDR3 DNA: TGTGCCAGCAGTTTATTGGGGCGGGGGAGCTCCTACAATGAGCAGTTCTTC. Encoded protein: CASSLLGRGSSYNEQFF.

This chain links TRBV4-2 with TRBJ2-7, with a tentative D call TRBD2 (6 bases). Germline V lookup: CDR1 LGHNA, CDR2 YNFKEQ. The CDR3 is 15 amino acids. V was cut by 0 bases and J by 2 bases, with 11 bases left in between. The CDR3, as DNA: TGTGCCAGCAGCCAAGAGTCGGGAGAAGCCTACGAGCAGTACTTC. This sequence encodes CASSQESGEAYEQYF.

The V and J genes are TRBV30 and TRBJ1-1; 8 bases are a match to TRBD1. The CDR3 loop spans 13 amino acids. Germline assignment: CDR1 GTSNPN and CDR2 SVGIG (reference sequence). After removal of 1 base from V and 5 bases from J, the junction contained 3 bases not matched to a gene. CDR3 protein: CAWSGDRRTEAFF. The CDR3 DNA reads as TGTGCCTGGAGTGGGGACAGGAGGACTGAAGCTTTCTTT.

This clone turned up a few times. DNA of the CDR3: TGTGCCACCAGCAGAGGAGAAGGAGTGAGCTCCTATAATTCACCCCTCCACTTT. This sequence encodes CATSRGEGVSSYNSPLHF. The V gene is TRBV15, the J gene TRBJ1-6; D uncertain. Germline values: CDR1 LNHNV, CDR2 YYDKDF (reference sequence). Between the trimmed V and J ends, which lost 1 base and 0 bases, there was a span of 13 bases. This CDR3 comprises 18 residues.

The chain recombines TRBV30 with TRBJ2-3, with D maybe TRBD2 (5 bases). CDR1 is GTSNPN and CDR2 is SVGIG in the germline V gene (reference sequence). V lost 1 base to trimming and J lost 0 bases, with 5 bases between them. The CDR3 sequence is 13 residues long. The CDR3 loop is CAWSGTSTDTQYF. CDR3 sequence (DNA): TGTGCCTGGAGTGGGACTAGCACAGATACGCAGTATTTT.

CDR3 sequence reads: CASSQDRAYEQYF. DNA of the CDR3: TGCGCCAGCAGCCAAGACAGGGCCTACGAGCAGTACTTC. V gene TRBV4-3 combines with J gene TRBJ2-7, with a weak D call TRBD1 (5 bases). The germline V gene encodes CDR1 LGHNA and CDR2 YSLEER. V lost 0 bases, J lost 2 bases, and 5 bases lay in between. This CDR3 has 13 residues.

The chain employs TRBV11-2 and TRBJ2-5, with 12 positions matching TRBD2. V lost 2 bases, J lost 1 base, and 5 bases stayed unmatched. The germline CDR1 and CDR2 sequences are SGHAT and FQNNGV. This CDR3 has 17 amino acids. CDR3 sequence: CASSLRLAGGLQETQYF. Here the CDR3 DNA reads TGTGCCAGCAGCTTAAGGCTAGCGGGAGGGCTCCAAGAGACCCAGTACTTC.

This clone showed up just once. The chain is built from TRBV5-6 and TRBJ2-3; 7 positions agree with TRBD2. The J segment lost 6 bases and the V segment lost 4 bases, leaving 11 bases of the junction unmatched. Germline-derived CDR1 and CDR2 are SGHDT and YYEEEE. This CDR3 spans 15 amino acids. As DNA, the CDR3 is TGTGCCAGCAGCAACGGTGGGCGGGAGAAGGATACGCAGTATTTT. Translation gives CASSNGGREKDTQYF.

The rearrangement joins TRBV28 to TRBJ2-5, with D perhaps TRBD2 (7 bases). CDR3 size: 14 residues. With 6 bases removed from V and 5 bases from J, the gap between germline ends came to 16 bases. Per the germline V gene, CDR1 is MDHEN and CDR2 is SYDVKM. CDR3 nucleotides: TGTGCCAGCAGGAAGGGAGGGGACATGGAGACCCAGTACTTC. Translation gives CASRKGGDMETQYF.

CDR3 amino acids: CASSLGQGVLETQYF. CDR3 in DNA: TGTGCCAGCAGCCTAGGACAGGGGGTGTTGGAGACCCAGTACTTC. This rearrangement joins TRBV11-1 to TRBJ2-5; 10 nucleotides agree with TRBD1. In germline, CDR1 is SGHAT, CDR2 FQDESV (reference sequence). With V trimmed by 5 bases and J by 5 bases, 8 bases remained unmatched. The CDR3 consists of 15 residues.

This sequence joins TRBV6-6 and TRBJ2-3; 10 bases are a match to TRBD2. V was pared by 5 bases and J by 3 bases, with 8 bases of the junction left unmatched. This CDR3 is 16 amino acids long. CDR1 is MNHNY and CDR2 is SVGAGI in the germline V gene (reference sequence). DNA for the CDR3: TGTGCCAGCAGTCCCATAGCGGGGGGTGGGACAGATACGCAGTATTTT. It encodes CASSPIAGGGTDTQYF.